This entry lists 9 T cell receptor beta chains sequenced from one sample in a study of blood T cells in healthy people across ages. Through a sample-barcoded 5' primer and a J-beta primer mix, a second PCR was run for roughly 6 to 12 cycles. TCRdb reprocessed the 5' RACE reads via MiXCR and lists one record per CDR3 protein. The data contain almost 550,000 distinct CDR3 sequences, approximately 25% of them singletons. These records were also assigned to another study, of T cells of mothers and their children.

Sequencing input: blood. The origin of the receptors is a boy younger than 18 in good health.

This rearrangement joins TRBV9 to TRBJ1-3, with a possible D match to TRBD1 (5 bases). This CDR3 is 17 amino acids long. CDR1 is SGDLS, CDR2 YYNGEE, per germline. Between the trimmed V and J ends, which lost 0 bases and 0 bases, there was a span of 13 bases. The CDR3: CASSVEGLMSSGNTIYF. The CDR3 DNA follows: TGTGCCAGCAGCGTAGAGGGACTCATGAGCTCTGGAAACACCATATATTTT.

This chain uses TRBV12-3 or TRBV12-4 with TRBJ1-1; 7 bases match TRBD1. V dropped 5 bases and J dropped 4; count of bases not matched to a gene: 4. The length of the CDR3 is 13 residues. The CDR3 is CASSTGEGTEAFF. CDR3 sequence (DNA): TGTGCCAGCAGTACAGGGGAGGGCACTGAAGCTTTCTTT.

This clonotype was seen only a few times. The rearrangement links TRBV5-1 to TRBJ2-4, with D perhaps matching TRBD2 (6 bases). The germline V and J ends were trimmed by 2 bases and 8 bases, with 26 bases remaining between them. The CDR3 spans 18 residues. Germline CDR1 reads SGHRS; CDR2 reads YFSETQ. CDR3 bases: TGCGCCAGCAGCTTCGCTGGGCGGGGCCCCATCCCTTCGGACATTCAGTACTTC. Its translation: CASSFAGRGPIPSDIQYF.

This clonotype showed up just once. J is TRBJ2-5 and V is TRBV7-2; 11 nucleotides agree with TRBD2. The J call may be in error: the DNA end matches TRBJ2-1 better. CDR1 is SGHTA and CDR2 is FQGNSA in the germline V gene. This CDR3 region has 16 residues. The CDR3 DNA follows: TGTGCCAGCAGCTTTACTAGCGGGAGAAAAGGGGACGAGCAGTTCTTC. Its protein is CASSFTSGRKGDEQFF.

There are a few counts of this clonotype. A clone one base away is much larger, so this may be a read error. The chain couples TRBV28 to TRBJ1-4; D might be TRBD1 (5 bases). Germline lookup yields CDR1 MDHEN and CDR2 SYDVKM. The CDR3 length is 15 residues. Trimming took 6 bases from V and 4 from J, leaving 15 bases between them. Here the CDR3 reads CASRSGGTRNEKLFF. CDR3 in DNA: TGTGCCAGCAGGAGCGGGGGGACTCGTAATGAAAAACTGTTTTTT.

This clonotype has a handful of counts. This chain links TRBV7-4 with TRBJ2-5; D may be TRBD1 (6 bases). Germline-derived CDR1 and CDR2 are SGHVT and SQSDAQ. V was shortened by 5 bases and J by 2 bases, with 12 bases between the two germline ends. The CDR3 runs to 14 residues. The CDR3 region has the DNA TGTGCCAGCAGCGTACAGGGAAGACAAGAGACCCAGTACTTC. It codes for CASSVQGRQETQYF.

The V gene is TRBV2, the J gene TRBJ1-1; D may be TRBD1 (5 bases). Germline V gene lookup returns CDR1 SNHLY and CDR2 FYNNEI. The CDR3 has 13 residues. With 6 bases removed from V and 7 bases from J, the gap between germline ends came to 15 bases. The CDR3 bases are TGTGCCAGCAGGGCCGGGACGCCGAATGAAGCTTTCTTT. Translation gives CASRAGTPNEAFF.

The chain employs TRBV5-6 and TRBJ1-2; 10 nucleotides line up with TRBD1. V shed 4 bases and J 5 bases; nucleotides not matched to a gene: 8. The length of the CDR3 is 15 residues. In germline, CDR1 is SGHDT, CDR2 YYEEEE. This CDR3 reads CASSHGTGVNYGYTF. The DNA of the CDR3 is TGTGCCAGCAGCCATGGGACAGGGGTTAATTATGGCTACACCTTC.

This clonotype was seen a few times. The rearrangement links TRBV7-2 to TRBJ2-5, with 7 bases fitting TRBD2. After removal of 1 base from V and 3 bases from J, the junction contained 5 bases not matched to a gene. In germline, CDR1 is SGHTA, CDR2 FQGNSA. The CDR3 is made up of 15 amino acids. The DNA for the CDR3 is TGTGCCAGCAGCTTAGGGGGAGGGATAGAAGAGACCCAGTACTTC. This translates into CASSLGGGIEETQYF.